This T cell receptor beta chain was recorded in a study of blood T cell repertoires in COVID-19. TCRdb's table, derived via immunoSEQ multiplex PCR, lists solely in-frame clones and lacks some. Among approximately 440,000 clones listed, roughly 87% were seen once. Trimming removed 2 bases at V and 0 bases at J, with 14 bases between. This CDR3 region has 17 residues. Germline V lookup: CDR1 ENHRY, CDR2 SYGVKD. Symptom resolution, clearance, or two negative PCRs marked the recovered donors of Cohort 3. The sequence was collected from a man between 18 and 35 years old who had recovered from COVID-19. The sequencing sample was made of PBMCs or T cells enriched from blood (not recorded which). This sequence joins TRBV10-3 and TRBJ1-5; maybe TRBD1 (6 bases). CDR3 DNA sequence: TGTGCCATCAGTGAGCTTCGCCCAGGGGCTAGCAATCAGCCCCAGCATTTT. It specifies CAISELRPGASNQPQHF.